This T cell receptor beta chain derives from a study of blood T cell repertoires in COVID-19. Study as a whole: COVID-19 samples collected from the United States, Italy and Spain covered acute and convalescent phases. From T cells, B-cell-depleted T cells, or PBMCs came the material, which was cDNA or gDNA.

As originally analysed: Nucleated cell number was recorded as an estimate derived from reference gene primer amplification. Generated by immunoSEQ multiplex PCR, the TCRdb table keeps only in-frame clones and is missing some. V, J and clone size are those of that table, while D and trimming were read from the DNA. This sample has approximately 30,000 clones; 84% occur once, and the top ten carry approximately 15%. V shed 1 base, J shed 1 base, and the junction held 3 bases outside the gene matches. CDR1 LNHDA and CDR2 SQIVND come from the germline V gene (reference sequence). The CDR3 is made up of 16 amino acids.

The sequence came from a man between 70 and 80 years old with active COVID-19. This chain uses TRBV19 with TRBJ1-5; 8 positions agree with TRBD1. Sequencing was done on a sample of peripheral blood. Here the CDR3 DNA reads TGTGCCAGTAGTATAGGACAGGGGACGAGCAATCAGCCCCAGCATTTT. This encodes CASSIGQGTSNQPQHF. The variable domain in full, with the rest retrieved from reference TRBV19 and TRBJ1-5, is DGGITQSPKYLFRKEGQNVTLSCEQNLNHDAMYWYRQDPGQGLRLIYYSQIVNDFQKGDIAEGYSVSREKKESFPLTVTSAQKNPTAFYLCASSIGQGTSNQPQHFGDGTRLSIL.